What follows are 21 T cell receptor beta chains derived from one specimen sequenced in a study of technical replicates of blood from several donors. Clones were sequenced by immunoSEQ multiplex PCR, and TCRdb holds only the in-frame ones, with some missing. This sample carries more than 90,000 clones, nearly 97% of them seen once, and the ten largest clones take 0.2% to 0.25%. Sample: T cells isolated from PBMCs. These receptors all stem from a human donor in good health.

J is TRBJ2-3 and V is TRBV5-1; 10 nucleotides align to TRBD1. Germline values: CDR1 SGHRS, CDR2 YFSETQ. J gave up 4 bases and V 4 bases, and 3 bases lay outside the gene matches. This CDR3 has 14 amino acids. CDR3 sequence: CASSLGQGSDTQYF. In DNA, the CDR3 is TGCGCCAGCAGCCTGGGACAGGGGTCAGATACGCAGTATTTT. The whole variable domain, remainder taken from reference TRBV5-1 and TRBJ2-3, is KAGVTQTPRYLIKTRGQQVTLSCSPISGHRSVSWYQQTPGQGLQFLFEYFSETQRNKGNFPGRFSGRQFSNSRSEMNVSTLELGDSALYLCASSLGQGSDTQYFGPGTRLTVL.

The chain has TRBV28 and TRBJ1-2; weak D call: TRBD1 (6 bases). The CDR3 extends over 12 amino acids. Trimming removed 5 bases at V and 4 bases at J, with 8 bases between. Germline lookup yields CDR1 MDHEN and CDR2 SYDVKM. The chain's CDR3 is CASSPGVYGYTF. DNA of the CDR3: TGTGCCAGCAGTCCAGGGGTCTATGGCTACACCTTC.

This sequence joins TRBV6-6 and TRBJ1-1; the match to TRBD1 covers 7 bases. The V gene's germline CDR1 is MNHNY and CDR2 SVGAGI (reference sequence). CDR3 length: 11 amino acids. The J segment lost 10 bases and the V segment lost 4 bases, leaving 3 bases of the junction unmatched. CDR3 region: CASSSDRLAFF. In DNA, the CDR3 is TGTGCCAGCAGTTCGGACAGGTTAGCTTTCTTT.

This chain uses TRBV28 with TRBJ1-1, with TRBD1 as a possible D gene (5 bases). The ends were cut back, 6 bases at V and 1 base at J, with 12 bases in the middle. This CDR3 has 14 residues. Germline CDR1 and CDR2: MDHEN and SYDVKM. CDR3 bases: TGTGCCAGCAGAGTTCAGGGTGGGAACACTGAAGCTTTCTTT. Its translation: CASRVQGGNTEAFF.

The chain links TRBV4-2 to TRBJ2-3, with D possibly TRBD2 on 6 matching bases. CDR1 and CDR2 from the germline V gene are LGHNA and YNFKEQ. This CDR3 spans 12 amino acids. The V and J ends lost 5 bases and 13 bases respectively, with 16 bases between them. CDR3 nucleotide sequence: TGTGCCAGCAGCGACTCTAGGACTAACAAGTATTTT. Its protein product is CASSDSRTNKYF.

The chain recombines TRBV2 with TRBJ2-4; D ambiguous. CDR1 is SNHLY, CDR2 FYNNEI, per germline. The CDR3 consists of 15 residues. V shed 6 bases and J shed 5 bases, with 17 bases lying between them. The CDR3 coding sequence is TGTGCCAGCAGAATCACCCACTCAGAGGAAAACATTCAGTACTTC. Translating gives CASRITHSEENIQYF.

This clone came up a few times. V is TRBV9 and J is TRBJ1-1; no firm D call. Germline CDR1 and CDR2: SGDLS and YYNGEE. This CDR3 region has 13 residues. Trimming removed 2 bases at V and 4 bases at J, with 9 bases between. The CDR3 here is CASSVSFSTEAFF. CDR3 bases: TGTGCCAGCAGCGTGAGTTTTTCCACTGAAGCTTTCTTT.

The V call is TRBV19, the J call TRBJ1-5, with 8 bases that match TRBD1. Trimming took 3 bases from V and 5 from J; bases not matched to a gene: 6. Germline V gene data show CDR1 as LNHDA and CDR2 as SQIVND (reference sequence). This CDR3 is 15 amino acids long. The CDR3 bases are TGTGCCAGTAGTATCAGGACAGGGATGCATCAGCCCCAGCATTTT. Its protein is CASSIRTGMHQPQHF. Variable domain in full (rest from reference TRBV19 and TRBJ1-5): DGGITQSPKYLFRKEGQNVTLSCEQNLNHDAMYWYRQDPGQGLRLIYYSQIVNDFQKGDIAEGYSVSREKKESFPLTVTSAQKNPTAFYLCASSIRTGMHQPQHFGDGTRLSIL.

The V gene is TRBV28, the J gene TRBJ2-7; 9 nucleotides line up with TRBD1. CDR3 size: 16 residues. Germline loops: CDR1 MDHEN, CDR2 SYDVKM. Trimming cost V 11 bases and J 3 bases; bases outside gene matches: 17. CDR3 nucleotides: TGTGCCGCTAGTGGGACCCCCGGGACAGGGTTCTACGAGCAGTACTTC. Its translation is CAASGTPGTGFYEQYF.

The chain links TRBV6-6 to TRBJ1-1, with TRBD1 identical over 8 bases. J lost 0 bases, V lost 6 bases, and 3 bases had no gene match. The CDR3 is 14 residues long. Germline assignment: CDR1 MNHNY and CDR2 SVGAGI (reference sequence). The CDR3, as DNA: TGTGCCAGCAGCTGGGACAGGCTGAACACTGAAGCTTTCTTT. It specifies CASSWDRLNTEAFF.

V usage is TRBV2 and J usage is TRBJ2-1, with TRBD1 matching over 10 bases. The J segment lost 6 bases and the V segment lost 6 bases, leaving 11 bases of the junction unmatched. The CDR3 loop spans 16 amino acids. Germline V gene lookup returns CDR1 SNHLY and CDR2 FYNNEI. The CDR3 DNA is TGTGCCAGCAGGAGCTTGACAGGGGGCACTTTCAATGAGCAGTTCTTC. Amino acid sequence: CASRSLTGGTFNEQFF.

The chain is built from TRBV6-4 and TRBJ2-1; TRBD1 aligns across 9 bases. The trim removed 0 bases at V and 3 bases at J, leaving 0 bases unmatched. Germline loops: CDR1 MRHNA, CDR2 SNTAGT. This CDR3 is 15 amino acids long. For the CDR3, the DNA is TGTGCCAGCAGTGACTCGACAGGGGGCTACAATGAGCAGTTCTTC. This encodes CASSDSTGGYNEQFF.

Note on this clone: Different DNA sequences within this sample yield the same CDR3. The genes are TRBV5-1 and TRBJ1-2, with 10 bases fitting TRBD1. From germline, CDR1 is SGHRS and CDR2 YFSETQ. The CDR3 runs to 14 residues. V was clipped by 2 bases and J by 5 bases; unmatched bases: 3. CDR3 sequence reads: CASSLGQGDYGYTF. CDR3 coding DNA: TGCGCCAGCAGCTTAGGACAGGGGGATTATGGCTACACCTTC.

The chain uses TRBV5-1 and TRBJ2-1; TRBD2 matches 8 bases. Trimming took 4 bases from V and 7 from J; bases not matched to a gene: 13. The CDR3 sequence is 16 residues long. CDR1 and CDR2 from the germline V gene are SGHRS and YFSETQ. The CDR3 is CASSRRASGLRNEQFF. The CDR3 DNA follows: TGCGCCAGCAGCCGACGGGCTAGCGGGTTAAGAAATGAGCAGTTCTTC.

The chain couples TRBV2 to TRBJ2-1; 11 bases match TRBD2. Unmatched junction bases numbered 6, after V lost 4 bases and J lost 4 bases. CDR3 size: 16 residues. The germline gives CDR1 SNHLY, CDR2 FYNNEI. In DNA, the CDR3 is TGTGCCAGCAGTGGGTATAGCGGGAGGGCTTACAATGAGCAGTTCTTC. This gives the protein CASSGYSGRAYNEQFF.

The chain has TRBV4-1 and TRBJ1-6; tentatively, D is TRBD1 (6 bases). V was pared by 5 bases and J by 7 bases, with 12 bases between. The CDR3 runs 14 residues. Germline V CDR1 and CDR2: MGHRA, YSYEKL. CDR3 nucleotide sequence: TGCGCCAGCAGCACTGGGCAGGGGAATTCACCCCTCCACTTT. Its protein is CASSTGQGNSPLHF.

The chain joins TRBV11-2 to TRBJ2-7; D gene uncertain. CDR1 is SGHAT, CDR2 FQNNGV, per germline. The CDR3 is 11 amino acids. V lost 1 base, J lost 6 bases, and 4 bases lay in between. CDR3 nucleotides: TGTGCCAGCAGCTTAGCTATCGAGCAGTACTTC. The encoded protein is CASSLAIEQYF. The complete variable domain, with remaining parts taken from reference TRBV11-2 and TRBJ2-7, reads EAGVAQSPRYKIIEKRQSVAFWCNPISGHATLYWYQQILGQGPKLLIQFQNNGVVDDSQLPKDRFSAERLKGVDSTLKIQPAKLEDSAVYLCASSLAIEQYFGPGTRLTVT.

This chain uses TRBV27 with TRBJ1-5; no firm D call. The CDR3 runs to 15 residues. Germline-derived CDR1 and CDR2 are MNHEY and SMNVEV (reference sequence). V was shortened by 3 bases and J by 0 bases, with 9 bases between the two germline ends. In DNA, the CDR3 is TGTGCCAGCAGTTTTCATGGGCTTAGCAATCAGCCCCAGCATTTT. Its translation is CASSFHGLSNQPQHF.

This chain connects TRBV18 to TRBJ1-2; a possible D gene is TRBD1 (6 bases). The CDR3 length is 14 residues. The germline V and J ends were trimmed by 5 bases and 0 bases, with 10 bases remaining between them. Germline assignment: CDR1 KGHSH and CDR2 LQKENI. CDR3 residues: CASSTDRANYGYTF. Written as DNA, the CDR3 is TGTGCCAGCTCAACGGACAGAGCTAACTATGGCTACACCTTC.

A single count supports this clone. The chain employs TRBV6-1 and TRBJ1-1; possibly TRBD1 for D (5 bases). Germline lookup yields CDR1 MNHNS and CDR2 SASEGT. The CDR3 totals 13 residues. Trimming removed 6 bases at V and 3 bases at J, with 11 bases between. The CDR3 region has the DNA TGTGCCAGCAGGACAGCCCAGGACACTGAAGCTTTCTTT. Translated: CASRTAQDTEAFF.

The chain uses TRBV5-8 and TRBJ2-7; possibly TRBD1 for D (6 bases). This CDR3 has 13 amino acids. Germline-derived CDR1 and CDR2 are SGHTS and YDEGEE. Trimming shortened V by 0 bases and J by 4 bases, and 8 bases separated the two germline ends. CDR3 in amino acids: CASSLGGLYEQYF. CDR3 coding DNA: TGTGCCAGCAGCTTGGGGGGGCTATACGAGCAGTACTTC.